The 3 T cell receptor beta chains below come from one sample, sequenced in a study of B cell selection in AIRE deficiency. The method was immunoSEQ multiplex PCR; TCRdb's version includes in-frame clones alone and lacks a portion of them. The sample carries roughly 18,000 clones, 90% to 95% recorded once. Regulatory T cells were sorted as CD4+CD25hiCD127low/negative cells. The sequencing sample was made of CD4+CD25+ Tregs sorted from PBMCs. The receptors originated from a human donor in good health.

The J gene is TRBJ2-6, the V gene TRBV18, with D tentatively TRBD1 or TRBD2 (6 bases each). Germline loops: CDR1 KGHSH, CDR2 LQKENI. This CDR3 spans 18 amino acids. Trimming took off 3 bases at V and 1 base at J, with 16 bases between the two ends. Written as DNA, the CDR3 is TGTGCCAGCTCACCGGGGACAAGTCGGGGGTCTGGGGCCAACGTCCTGACTTTC. Its translation is CASSPGTSRGSGANVLTF.

This chain links TRBV29-1 with TRBJ2-5; TRBD2 matches 8 bases. Germline CDR1 reads SQVTM; CDR2 reads ANQGSEA. CDR3 size: 14 residues. V shed 8 bases, J shed 3 bases, and the junction held 11 bases outside the gene matches. Here the CDR3 reads CSIRKTSGKETQYF. The CDR3, as DNA: TGCAGCATAAGAAAAACTAGCGGCAAAGAGACCCAGTACTTC. The whole variable domain, filled in from reference TRBV29-1 and TRBJ2-5, reads SAVISQKPSRDICQRGTSLTIQCQVDSQVTMMFWYRQQPGQSLTLIATANQGSEATYESGFVIDKFPISRPNLTFSTLTVSNMSPEDSSIYLCSIRKTSGKETQYFGPGTRLLVL.

The chain recombines TRBV10-3 with TRBJ1-1, with D uncertain. The CDR3 runs 13 residues. Per the germline V gene, CDR1 is ENHRY and CDR2 is SYGVKD. V gave up 2 bases and J gave up 1 base, with 5 bases separating them. CDR3 sequence (DNA): TGTGCCATCAGTGAGAGGGCGAACACTGAAGCTTTCTTT. This sequence encodes CAISERANTEAFF.